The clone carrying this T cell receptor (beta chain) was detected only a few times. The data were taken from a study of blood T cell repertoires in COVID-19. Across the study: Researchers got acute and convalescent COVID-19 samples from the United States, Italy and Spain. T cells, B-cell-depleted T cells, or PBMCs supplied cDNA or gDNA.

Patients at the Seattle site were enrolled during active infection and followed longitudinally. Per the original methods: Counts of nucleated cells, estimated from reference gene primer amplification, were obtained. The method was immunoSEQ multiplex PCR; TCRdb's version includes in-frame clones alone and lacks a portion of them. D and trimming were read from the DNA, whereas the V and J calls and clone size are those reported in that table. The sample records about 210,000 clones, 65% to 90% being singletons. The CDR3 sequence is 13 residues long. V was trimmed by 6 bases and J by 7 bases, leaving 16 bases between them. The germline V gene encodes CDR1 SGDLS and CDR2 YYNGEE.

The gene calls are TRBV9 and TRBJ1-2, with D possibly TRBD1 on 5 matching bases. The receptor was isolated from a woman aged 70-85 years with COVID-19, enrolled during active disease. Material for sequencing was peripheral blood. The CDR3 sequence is CASMGRVGRGYTF. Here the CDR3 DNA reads TGTGCCAGCATGGGCAGGGTTGGACGTGGCTACACCTTC.